This entry lists 7 T cell receptor beta chains sequenced from one sample in a study of blood T cell repertoires in COVID-19. TCRdb's table, derived via immunoSEQ multiplex PCR, lists solely in-frame clones and lacks some. There are some 110,000 clones in the sample; around 83% occur only once, and 7.9% lies in the top ten. The sample was peripheral blood. The receptors here all came from a man aged 65 to 85 with acute or convalescent COVID-19.

This sequence joins TRBV5-1 and TRBJ2-3, with D perhaps matching TRBD1 (5 bases). The V gene lost 0 bases and the J gene lost 4 bases, with 12 bases spanning the gap. CDR1 and CDR2 (germline): SGHRS, YFSETQ. This CDR3 region has 15 residues. CDR3 region: CASSLGRQQPDTQYF. CDR3 nucleotides: TGCGCCAGCAGCTTGGGGCGACAGCAGCCAGATACGCAGTATTTT.

CDR3 DNA: TGTGCCAGCAGTGGAGGTGAGAATTGGAACACCGGGGAGCTGTTTTTT. Translated, it gives CASSGGENWNTGELFF. V usage is TRBV28 and J usage is TRBJ2-2, with D perhaps matching TRBD2 (5 bases). Germline CDR1 and CDR2: MDHEN and SYDVKM. The CDR3 is 16 amino acids. Trimming pared 5 bases from V and 1 base from J, leaving 14 bases between.

J is TRBJ2-4 and V is TRBV11-2; D might be TRBD2 (7 bases). This CDR3 is 15 amino acids long. V lost 5 bases to trimming and J lost 6 bases, with 17 bases between them. Germline loops: CDR1 SGHAT, CDR2 FQNNGV. In DNA, the CDR3 is TGTGCCAGCAGCCGAGGCGCAGGGGAGGGAAACATTCAGTACTTC. This codes for CASSRGAGEGNIQYF.

This clone was seen more than once but under ten times. This sequence joins TRBV10-1 and TRBJ1-1; D gene uncertain. The CDR3 contains 13 residues. Trimming took off 2 bases at V and 2 bases at J, with 6 bases between the two ends. Germline V CDR1 and CDR2: WNHNN, SYGVQD (reference sequence). This chain's CDR3 is CASSELRNTEAFF. The CDR3, as DNA: TGCGCCAGCAGTGAGCTGAGAAACACTGAAGCTTTCTTT.

This rearrangement joins TRBV28 to TRBJ1-1; 11 bases line up with TRBD1. The CDR3 consists of 14 residues. J gave up 11 bases and V 2 bases, and 7 bases lay outside the gene matches. CDR1 MDHEN and CDR2 SYDVKM come from the germline V gene. CDR3 nucleotide sequence: TGTGCCAGCAGTTTACCGGAGGGACAGGGGGGCGCTTTCTTT. Translation gives CASSLPEGQGGAFF.

This chain links TRBV2 with TRBJ1-2; D is unclear. The CDR3 is 14 residues long. V dropped 4 bases and J dropped 5 bases, with 14 bases sitting between them. Germline V gives CDR1 SNHLY, CDR2 FYNNEI. CDR3: CASSVLDGGYGYTF. CDR3 sequence (DNA): TGTGCCAGCAGTGTACTCGACGGCGGGTATGGCTACACCTTC.

The chain uses TRBV11-2 and TRBJ2-1; 10 bases line up with TRBD2. After removal of 5 bases from V and 9 bases from J, the junction contained 16 bases not matched to a gene. The germline V gene encodes CDR1 SGHAT and CDR2 FQNNGV. The CDR3 runs 17 residues. In DNA form, the CDR3 reads TGTGCCAGCAGCCGCCCGGCAAGCGGGAGGGCCATCGGTGAGCAGTTCTTC. Its protein product is CASSRPASGRAIGEQFF.